Listed here are 27 T cell receptor beta chains from one sample, sequenced in a study of patients and donors after allogeneic stem cell transplantation. TCRdb ran MiXCR on the RT-PCR reads and lists one entry per CDR3 protein. The table records approximately 200,000 distinct CDR3 sequences, around two fifths of them present only once. The sample was blood, either unsorted or a sorted T cell fraction (not recorded which). These receptors all come from a human donor who was either an allogeneic HSCT recipient or a stem cell or donor lymphocyte infusion donor (not recorded which). It is not recorded whose cells these are; they may come from a transplant donor.

Only a few counts were recorded for this clonotype. The V and J genes are TRBV7-9 and TRBJ2-7; possibly TRBD1 for D (6 bases). The germline V gene encodes CDR1 SEHNR and CDR2 FQNEAQ (reference sequence). The V and J ends lost 6 bases and 3 bases respectively, with 15 bases between them. This CDR3 contains 14 residues. CDR3: CASSPGTTNYEQYF. DNA for the CDR3: TGTGCCAGCAGTCCCGGGACAACTAACTACGAGCAGTACTTC.

The chain links TRBV6-2 or TRBV6-3 to TRBJ2-7; 8 bases match TRBD1. V was pared by 7 bases and J by 5 bases, with 13 bases of the junction left unmatched. The CDR3 spans 15 residues. Germline V CDR1 and CDR2: MNHEY, SVGEGT. The CDR3: CASNPSHRGVHEQYF. The CDR3 coding sequence is TGTGCCAGCAACCCGTCCCACAGGGGGGTCCACGAGCAGTACTTC.

This clonotype was found once. V and J are TRBV5-1 and TRBJ2-7; possibly TRBD1 for D (7 bases). The CDR3 spans 14 residues. The germline V gene encodes CDR1 SGHRS and CDR2 YFSETQ. Trimming took off 1 base at V and 3 bases at J, with 11 bases between the two ends. The CDR3 nucleotides are TGCGCCAGCAGCTTGACAGGGGAGGTCTACGAGCAGTACTTC. It codes for CASSLTGEVYEQYF.

This clonotype has ten or more counts. This chain connects TRBV4-3 to TRBJ1-1, with D tentatively TRBD1 (5 bases). Trimming shortened V by 3 bases and J by 6 bases, and 14 bases separated the two germline ends. The length of the CDR3 is 14 residues. Germline V gene sequence: CDR1 LGHNA, CDR2 YSLEER. This CDR3 is CASSQAQGWAEAFF. CDR3 DNA sequence: TGCGCCAGCAGCCAGGCTCAGGGATGGGCTGAAGCTTTCTTT.

The gene calls are TRBV27 and TRBJ2-5; D is uncertain. This CDR3 comprises 13 residues. Trimming removed 6 bases at V and 2 bases at J, with 10 bases between. The germline V gene has CDR1 MNHEY and CDR2 SMNVEV (reference sequence). The CDR3 loop is CASSLDLQETQYF. For the CDR3, the DNA is TGTGCCAGCAGCCTTGACTTACAAGAGACCCAGTACTTC.

The chain joins TRBV29-1 to TRBJ1-1, with D perhaps TRBD1 (6 bases). CDR1 and CDR2 (germline): SQVTM, ANQGSEA. This CDR3 contains 11 residues. Trimming left V 3 bases short and J 10 bases short, with 12 bases between. The CDR3 loop reads CSVEEGEGAFF. CDR3 coding DNA: TGCAGCGTTGAGGAGGGGGAGGGAGCTTTCTTT.

This clonotype was counted a few times. The chain carries TRBV4-3 and TRBJ2-7; 7 bases align to TRBD2. After removal of 4 bases from V and 1 base from J, the junction contained 4 bases not matched to a gene. The CDR3 length is 14 residues. Germline CDR1 reads LGHNA; CDR2 reads YSLEER. The DNA of the CDR3 is TGCGCCAGCAGCCCGAGGGGAGGGTCCTACGAGCAGTACTTC. It encodes CASSPRGGSYEQYF.

This chain joins TRBV20-1 and TRBJ1-4; 7 bases map to TRBD1. Trimming took 5 bases from V and 8 from J; bases not matched to a gene: 5. Germline CDR1 and CDR2: DFQATT and SNEGSKA (reference sequence). The CDR3 is made up of 12 amino acids. The CDR3 DNA sequence: TGCAGTGCTGCCTACAGGGGAGAAAAACTGTTTTTT. It codes for CSAAYRGEKLFF.

The gene calls are TRBV21-1 and TRBJ2-4; TRBD2 is the table's D call, not checked against the DNA. TRBV21-1 is a known pseudogene. The CDR3 extends over 11 amino acids. This CDR3 is CARGQKDIQYF. CDR3 bases: TGTGCCAGAGGGCAAAAAGACATTCAGTACTTC.

This clonotype has more than one count but fewer than ten. The chain is built from TRBV5-1 and TRBJ1-1; possible D gene TRBD1, 6 bases. The V gene's germline CDR1 is SGHRS and CDR2 YFSETQ. V shed 6 bases and J shed 5 bases, with 17 bases lying between them. The CDR3 spans 14 residues. In DNA, the CDR3 is TGCGCCAGCACCTTTGCAGGGGTTGGGACTGAAGCTTTCTTT. It encodes CASTFAGVGTEAFF.

This clonotype has just a few counts. This chain joins TRBV5-1 and TRBJ2-3, with 9 bases aligning to TRBD2. CDR3 length: 14 amino acids. V lost 2 bases to trimming and J lost 6 bases; unmatched junction nucleotides: 4. CDR1 and CDR2 from the germline V gene are SGHRS and YFSETQ. The CDR3 bases are TGCGCCAGCAGCTTTAGCGGGAGCCGGGATACGCAGTATTTT. Amino acid sequence: CASSFSGSRDTQYF. Variable domain in full (rest from reference TRBV5-1 and TRBJ2-3): KAGVTQTPRYLIKTRGQQVTLSCSPISGHRSVSWYQQTPGQGLQFLFEYFSETQRNKGNFPGRFSGRQFSNSRSEMNVSTLELGDSALYLCASSFSGSRDTQYFGPGTRLTVL.

The count of this clonotype is one. The CDR3 loop is CASSFRVEREDTQYF. CDR3 nucleotide sequence: TGTGCCAGCAGCTTTCGGGTTGAGCGGGAGGATACGCAGTATTTT. This chain connects TRBV11-1 to TRBJ2-3; 8 bases fit TRBD2. This CDR3 is 15 amino acids long. With 3 bases clipped from V and 6 bases from J, the junction kept 8 bases outside the gene matches. Germline CDR1 reads SGHAT; CDR2 reads FQDESV (reference sequence).

CDR3 loop: CASWEESSYNEQFF. The CDR3 nucleotides are TGTGCCAGCTGGGAGGAGAGCTCCTACAATGAGCAGTTCTTC. The V call is TRBV6-2 or TRBV6-3, the J call TRBJ2-1; TRBD2 is a possible D gene (6 bases). Germline V gene data show CDR1 as MNHEY and CDR2 as SVGEGT. V lost 8 bases, J lost 0 bases, and 11 bases lay in between. The CDR3 extends over 14 amino acids.

This clonotype showed up just a few times. The V gene is TRBV12-3 or TRBV12-4, the J gene TRBJ1-3; no clear D. Trimming left V 3 bases short and J 0 bases short, with 9 bases between. CDR3 length: 15 amino acids. The CDR3 loop is CASSFTALSGNTIYF. CDR3 nucleotide sequence: TGTGCCAGCAGTTTCACAGCCCTCTCTGGAAACACCATATATTTT.

V usage is TRBV5-4 and J usage is TRBJ2-1; D is undetermined. The germline gives CDR1 SGHNT, CDR2 YYREEE (reference sequence). V was clipped by 5 bases and J by 7 bases, with 13 bases between them. The CDR3 extends over 13 amino acids. CDR3 DNA: TGTGCCAGCAGACATCTACCTGCGAATGAGCAGTTCTTC. It codes for CASRHLPANEQFF.

The chain joins TRBV6-1 to TRBJ1-2; TRBD1 aligns across 7 bases. The CDR3 runs to 15 residues. CDR1 is MNHNS, CDR2 SASEGT, per germline. The ends lost 2 bases at V and 3 bases at J; junction bases unmatched: 6. CDR3 loop: CASSEYTGDHYGYTF. Written as DNA, the CDR3 is TGTGCCAGCAGTGAATACACAGGGGACCACTATGGCTACACCTTC.

This chain connects TRBV28 to TRBJ2-5; 10 bases are a match to TRBD2. The CDR3 loop spans 16 amino acids. V shed 2 bases, J shed 2 bases, and the junction held 5 bases outside the gene matches. Germline values: CDR1 MDHEN, CDR2 SYDVKM. CDR3 nucleotide sequence: TGTGCCAGCAGTTTAGCAACACTAGCGGGGCAAGAGACCCAGTACTTC. Translated: CASSLATLAGQETQYF.

This clonotype turned up a few times. The V gene is TRBV27, the J gene TRBJ1-3, with D possibly being TRBD1 (6 bases). Deletions cut 6 bases from V and 7 bases from J, with 13 bases between. Germline values: CDR1 MNHEY, CDR2 SMNVEV (reference sequence). This CDR3 region has 13 residues. The CDR3 is CASRTTGRNTIYF. CDR3 DNA sequence: TGTGCCAGCAGGACTACAGGGAGGAACACCATATATTTT.

This sequence joins TRBV7-2 and TRBJ1-1; perhaps TRBD1 as D (6 bases). The V end lost 1 base, the J end lost 2 bases, and 14 bases lay between the germline ends. The germline gives CDR1 SGHTA, CDR2 FQGNSA. CDR3 size: 16 residues. Written as DNA, the CDR3 is TGTGCCAGCAGCTTAGAAGGGGGGGCCGGAAACACTGAAGCTTTCTTT. Its translation is CASSLEGGAGNTEAFF.

This chain links TRBV25-1 with TRBJ2-7; 12 bases map to TRBD1. The CDR3 totals 15 residues. J was trimmed by 6 bases and V by 4 bases; bases with no gene match: 7. Germline CDR1 MGHDK, CDR2 SYGVNS. CDR3 region: CASSGSGQGAGEQYF. The CDR3 DNA is TGTGCCAGCAGTGGCTCGGGACAGGGGGCGGGCGAGCAGTACTTC.

This clonotype was detected a few times. The chain combines TRBV3-1 with TRBJ2-3, with D unresolved. This CDR3 is built from 14 residues. The V gene lost 1 base and the J gene lost 4 bases, with 9 bases spanning the gap. In germline, CDR1 is LGHDT, CDR2 YNNKEL (reference sequence). CDR3: CASSQVKTSDTQYF. In DNA form, the CDR3 reads TGTGCCAGCAGCCAAGTGAAGACTTCAGATACGCAGTATTTT.

J is TRBJ1-4 and V is TRBV5-1, with D perhaps matching TRBD1 (6 bases). This CDR3 region has 15 residues. Trimming took 0 bases from V and 8 from J, leaving 14 bases between them. CDR1 and CDR2 from the germline V gene are SGHRS and YFSETQ. The CDR3 is CASSLGTVYGEKLFF. The CDR3 DNA reads TGCGCCAGCAGCTTGGGGACAGTTTATGGGGAAAAACTGTTTTTT.

The chain has TRBV7-3 and TRBJ1-1; D gene uncertain. V was cut by 5 bases and J by 6 bases, with 16 bases left in between. From germline, CDR1 is SGHTA and CDR2 FQGTGA. The CDR3 has 14 residues. The CDR3 DNA reads TGTGCCAGCAGCCCTTCGGAGGTCTGGCCTGAAGCTTTCTTT. This codes for CASSPSEVWPEAFF.

The chain carries TRBV7-9 and TRBJ1-1; no clear D gene. Trimming took off 8 bases at V and 0 bases at J, with 10 bases between the two ends. This CDR3 has 13 residues. The V gene's germline CDR1 is SEHNR and CDR2 FQNEAQ (reference sequence). Written as DNA, the CDR3 is TGTGCCAGCCGCACAGAGATGAACACTGAAGCTTTCTTT. Translated, it gives CASRTEMNTEAFF.

This clonotype was picked up a small number of times. The rearrangement links TRBV30 to TRBJ1-1; 10 bases match TRBD1. The CDR3 spans 16 residues. Germline trimming cut 0 bases from V and 1 base from J; bases unmatched to any gene: 5. Germline CDR1 is GTSNPN and CDR2 is SVGIG (reference sequence). This CDR3 is CAWSVWDRGWNTEAFF. The CDR3 nucleotides read TGTGCCTGGAGTGTGTGGGACAGGGGTTGGAACACTGAAGCTTTCTTT. Full variable domain (rest looked up from reference TRBV30 and TRBJ1-1): SQTIHQWPATLVQPVGSPLSLECTVEGTSNPNLYWYRQAAGRGLQLLFYSVGIGQISSEVPQNLSASRPQDRQFILSSKKLLLSDSGFYLCAWSVWDRGWNTEAFFGQGTRLTVV.

The rearrangement links TRBV9 to TRBJ1-2, with D possibly being TRBD1 (6 bases). The CDR3 length is 16 residues. Germline values: CDR1 SGDLS, CDR2 YYNGEE. V was clipped by 0 bases and J by 6 bases, with 18 bases between them. CDR3 amino acids: CASSVDIGTTAHGYTF. The DNA of the CDR3 is TGTGCCAGCAGCGTAGATATCGGGACAACCGCCCATGGCTACACCTTC.

This clonotype has a handful of counts. J is TRBJ2-7 and V is TRBV27; possibly TRBD1 for D (6 bases). Trimming cost V 3 bases and J 2 bases, with 14 bases left between them. The CDR3 has 15 amino acids. CDR1 is MNHEY, CDR2 SMNVEV, per germline (reference sequence). In nucleotides, the CDR3 is TGTGCCAGCAGTTTGAACGGGGACACAGCCTACGAGCAGTACTTC. It translates to CASSLNGDTAYEQYF.